This T cell receptor (beta chain) originates from a study of siplizumab effects on memory and regulatory T cells. For around six days at 37°C, the mixed lymphocyte reaction cells were kept in coculture. Each sample yielded around 10^5 assayed TCR templates. Data came from immunoSEQ multiplex PCR; TCRdb stores just in-frame clones and leaves some out. The table lists 11,000 to 15,000 clones, more than 40% of them singletons. This CDR3 spans 15 amino acids. V was shortened by 0 bases and J by 4 bases, with 10 bases between the two germline ends. Per the germline V gene, CDR1 is SGHRS and CDR2 is YFSETQ. Comments on this clone: Its target is unknown.

Study outcomes and limitations: Siplizumab significantly reduced alloreactive sequences traceable to unstimulated CD4+ memory cells. Among alloreactive clones, only a minor fraction mapped to unstimulated subsets.

The clonotype originates from a human donor in good health; the cells came from an allogeneic mixed lymphocyte reaction. The sequencing input was CFSE-low (dividing) CD4+ T cells sorted from an allogeneic mixed lymphocyte reaction. The chain combines TRBV5-1 with TRBJ2-2, with D perhaps assigned TRBD1 or TRBD2 (5 bases each). In nucleotides, the CDR3 is TGCGCCAGCAGCTTGGCCCAGGGACCCACCGGGGAGCTGTTTTTT. It translates to CASSLAQGPTGELFF. Using reference TRBV5-1 and TRBJ2-2 for the parts outside the CDR3, the full variable domain is KAGVTQTPRYLIKTRGQQVTLSCSPISGHRSVSWYQQTPGQGLQFLFEYFSETQRNKGNFPGRFSGRQFSNSRSEMNVSTLELGDSALYLCASSLAQGPTGELFFGEGSRLTVL.